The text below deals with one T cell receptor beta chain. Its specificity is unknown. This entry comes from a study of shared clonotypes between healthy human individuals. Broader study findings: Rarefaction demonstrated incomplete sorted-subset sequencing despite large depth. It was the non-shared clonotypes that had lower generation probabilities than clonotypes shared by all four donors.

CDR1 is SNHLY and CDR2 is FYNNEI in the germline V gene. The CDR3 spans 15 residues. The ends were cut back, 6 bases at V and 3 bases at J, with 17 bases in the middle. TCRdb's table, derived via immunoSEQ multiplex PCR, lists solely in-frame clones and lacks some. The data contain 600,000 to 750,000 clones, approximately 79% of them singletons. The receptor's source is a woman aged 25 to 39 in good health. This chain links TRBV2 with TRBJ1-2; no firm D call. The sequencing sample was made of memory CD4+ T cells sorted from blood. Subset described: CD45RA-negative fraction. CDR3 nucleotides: TGTGCCAGCAGGAACGTTGGCAGCAGCCACTATGGCTACACCTTC. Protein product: CASRNVGSSHYGYTF.